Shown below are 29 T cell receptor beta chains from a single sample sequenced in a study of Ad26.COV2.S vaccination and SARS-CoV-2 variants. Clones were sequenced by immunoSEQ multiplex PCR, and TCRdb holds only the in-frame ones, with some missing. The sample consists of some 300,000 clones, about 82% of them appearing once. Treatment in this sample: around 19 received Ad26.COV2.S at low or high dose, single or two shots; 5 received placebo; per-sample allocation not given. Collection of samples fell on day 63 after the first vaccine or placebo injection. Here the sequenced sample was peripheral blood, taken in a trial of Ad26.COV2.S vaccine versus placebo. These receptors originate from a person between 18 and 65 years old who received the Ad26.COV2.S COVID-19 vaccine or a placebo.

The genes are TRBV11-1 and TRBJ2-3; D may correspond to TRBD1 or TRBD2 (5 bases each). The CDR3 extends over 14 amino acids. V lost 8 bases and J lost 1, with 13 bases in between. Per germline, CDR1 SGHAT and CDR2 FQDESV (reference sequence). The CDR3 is CASSFRGGTDTQYF. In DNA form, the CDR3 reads TGTGCCAGCTCATTCCGGGGCGGCACAGATACGCAGTATTTT.

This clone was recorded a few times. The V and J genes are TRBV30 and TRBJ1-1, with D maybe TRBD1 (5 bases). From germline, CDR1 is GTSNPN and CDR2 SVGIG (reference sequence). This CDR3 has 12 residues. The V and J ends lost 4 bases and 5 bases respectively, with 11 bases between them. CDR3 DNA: TGTGCCTGGAAGCAGGGTGAAACTGAAGCTTTCTTT. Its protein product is CAWKQGETEAFF.

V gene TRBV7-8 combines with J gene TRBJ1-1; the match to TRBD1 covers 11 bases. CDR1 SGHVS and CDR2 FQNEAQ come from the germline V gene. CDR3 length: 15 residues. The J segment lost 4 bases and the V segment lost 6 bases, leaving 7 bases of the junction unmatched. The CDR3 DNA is TGTGCCAGCAGGACCGGGACAGGGGGAGGCACTGAAGCTTTCTTT. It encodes CASRTGTGGGTEAFF.

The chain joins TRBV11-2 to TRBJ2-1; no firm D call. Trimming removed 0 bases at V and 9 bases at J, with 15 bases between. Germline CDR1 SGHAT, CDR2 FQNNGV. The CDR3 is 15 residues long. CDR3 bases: TGTGCCAGCAGCTTAGAGGGCCTCCGATCTAGTGAGCAGTTCTTC. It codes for CASSLEGLRSSEQFF.

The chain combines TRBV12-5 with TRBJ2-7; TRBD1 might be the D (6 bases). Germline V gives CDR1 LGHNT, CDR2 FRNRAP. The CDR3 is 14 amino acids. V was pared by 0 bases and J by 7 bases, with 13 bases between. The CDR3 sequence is CASGLVTGMSEQYF. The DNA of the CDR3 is TGTGCTAGTGGTTTGGTAACAGGGATGTCGGAGCAGTACTTC.

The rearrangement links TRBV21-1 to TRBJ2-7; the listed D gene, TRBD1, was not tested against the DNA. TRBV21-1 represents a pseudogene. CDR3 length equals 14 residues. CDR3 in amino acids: CASSKGQETYEQYF. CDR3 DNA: TGTGCCAGCAGCAAGGGACAGGAGACCTACGAGCAGTACTTC.

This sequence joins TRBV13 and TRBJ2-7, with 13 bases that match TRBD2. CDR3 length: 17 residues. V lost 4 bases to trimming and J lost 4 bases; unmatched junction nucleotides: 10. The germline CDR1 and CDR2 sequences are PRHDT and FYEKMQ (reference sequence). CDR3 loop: CASSSGLAGPPRYEQYF. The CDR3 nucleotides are TGTGCCAGCAGCTCGGGACTAGCGGGGCCTCCCCGATACGAGCAGTACTTC.

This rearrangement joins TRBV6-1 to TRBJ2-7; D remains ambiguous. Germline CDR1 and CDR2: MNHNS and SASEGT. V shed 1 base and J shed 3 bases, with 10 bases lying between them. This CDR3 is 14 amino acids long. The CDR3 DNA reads TGTGCCAGCAGTGAAGGGCAGGACCTCTACGAGCAGTACTTC. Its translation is CASSEGQDLYEQYF.

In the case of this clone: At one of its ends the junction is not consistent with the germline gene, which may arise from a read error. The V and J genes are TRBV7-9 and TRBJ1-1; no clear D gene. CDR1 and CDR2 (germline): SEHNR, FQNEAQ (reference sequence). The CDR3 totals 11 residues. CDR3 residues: CASSLNSEAFF. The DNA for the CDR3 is TGTGCCAGCAGCCTTAACAGTGAAGCTTTCTTT.

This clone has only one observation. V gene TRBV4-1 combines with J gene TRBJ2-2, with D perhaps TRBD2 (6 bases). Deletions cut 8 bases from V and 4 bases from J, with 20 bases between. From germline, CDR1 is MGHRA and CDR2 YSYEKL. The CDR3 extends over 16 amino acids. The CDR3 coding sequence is TGCGCCAGCTCACAAGCGGGCGGACCGTTCACCGGGGAGCTGTTTTTT. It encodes CASSQAGGPFTGELFF.

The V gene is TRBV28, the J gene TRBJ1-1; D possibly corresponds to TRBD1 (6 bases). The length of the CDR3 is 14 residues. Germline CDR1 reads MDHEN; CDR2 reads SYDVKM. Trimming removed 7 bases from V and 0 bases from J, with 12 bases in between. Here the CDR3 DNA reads TGTGCCAGCACCTGGGGGGGCATGAACACTGAAGCTTTCTTT. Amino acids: CASTWGGMNTEAFF.

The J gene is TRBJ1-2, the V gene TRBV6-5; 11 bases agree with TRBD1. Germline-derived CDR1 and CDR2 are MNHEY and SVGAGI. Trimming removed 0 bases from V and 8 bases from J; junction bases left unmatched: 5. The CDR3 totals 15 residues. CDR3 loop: CASSYSGTGGGGYTF. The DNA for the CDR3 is TGTGCCAGCAGTTACTCTGGGACAGGGGGTGGGGGCTACACCTTC.

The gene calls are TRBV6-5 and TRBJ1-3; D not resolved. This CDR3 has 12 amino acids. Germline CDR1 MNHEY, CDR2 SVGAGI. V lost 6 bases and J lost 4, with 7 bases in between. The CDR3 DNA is TGTGCCAGCAGGTCCCCAGGAAACACCATATATTTT. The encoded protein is CASRSPGNTIYF.

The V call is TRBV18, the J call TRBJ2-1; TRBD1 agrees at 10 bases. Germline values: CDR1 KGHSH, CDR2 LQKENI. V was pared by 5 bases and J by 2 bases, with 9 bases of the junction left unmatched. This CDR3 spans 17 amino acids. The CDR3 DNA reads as TGTGCCAGCTCATCCGCGACCGGGACAGGGGCCTACAATGAGCAGTTCTTC. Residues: CASSSATGTGAYNEQFF.

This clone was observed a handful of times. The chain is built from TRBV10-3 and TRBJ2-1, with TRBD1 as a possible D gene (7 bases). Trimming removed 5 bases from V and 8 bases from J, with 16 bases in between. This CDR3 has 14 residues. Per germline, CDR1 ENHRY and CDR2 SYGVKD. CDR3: CAISHPQGGHEQFF. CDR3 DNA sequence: TGTGCCATCAGTCACCCCCAGGGGGGACATGAGCAGTTCTTC.

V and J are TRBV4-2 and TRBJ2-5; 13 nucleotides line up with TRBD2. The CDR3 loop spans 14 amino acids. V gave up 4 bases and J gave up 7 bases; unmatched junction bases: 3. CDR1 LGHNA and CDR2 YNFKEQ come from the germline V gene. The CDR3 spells CASSPGTSGVTQYF. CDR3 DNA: TGTGCCAGCAGCCCCGGGACTAGCGGGGTGACCCAGTACTTC.

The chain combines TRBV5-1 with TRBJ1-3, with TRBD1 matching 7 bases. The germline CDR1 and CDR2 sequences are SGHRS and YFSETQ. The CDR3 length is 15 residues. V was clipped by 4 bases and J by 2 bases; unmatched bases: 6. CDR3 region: CASSPRDSPGNTIYF. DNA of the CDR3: TGCGCCAGCAGCCCCAGGGACAGTCCTGGAAACACCATATATTTT.

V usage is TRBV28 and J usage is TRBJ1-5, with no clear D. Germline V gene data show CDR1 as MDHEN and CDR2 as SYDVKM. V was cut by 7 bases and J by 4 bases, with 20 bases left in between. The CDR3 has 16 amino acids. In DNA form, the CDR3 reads TGTGCCAGCACCCCCCACGGGAACAGTCCGAATCAGCCCCAGCATTTT. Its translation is CASTPHGNSPNQPQHF.

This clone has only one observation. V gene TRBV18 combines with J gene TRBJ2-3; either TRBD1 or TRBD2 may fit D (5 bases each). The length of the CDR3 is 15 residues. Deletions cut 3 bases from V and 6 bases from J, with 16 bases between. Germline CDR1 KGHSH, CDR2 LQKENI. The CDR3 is CASSPPRGHGDTQYF. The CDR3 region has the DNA TGTGCCAGCTCACCCCCACGGGGCCACGGGGATACGCAGTATTTT.

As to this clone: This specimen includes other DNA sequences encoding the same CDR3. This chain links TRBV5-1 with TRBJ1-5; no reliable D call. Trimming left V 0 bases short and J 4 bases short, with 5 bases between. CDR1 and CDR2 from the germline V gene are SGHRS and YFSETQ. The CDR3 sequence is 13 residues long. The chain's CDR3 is CASSLDGNQPQHF. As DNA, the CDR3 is TGCGCCAGCAGCTTGGACGGTAATCAGCCCCAGCATTTT.

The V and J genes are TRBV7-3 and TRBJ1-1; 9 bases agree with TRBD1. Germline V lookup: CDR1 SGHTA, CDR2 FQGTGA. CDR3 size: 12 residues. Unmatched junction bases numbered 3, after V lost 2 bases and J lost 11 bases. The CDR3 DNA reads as TGTGCCAGCAGCTTAGGACAGGGGCCGGCTTTCTTT. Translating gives CASSLGQGPAFF.

For the CDR3, the DNA is TGTGCCAGCAGCTCTGCTTTTTGGCAGGGTCAGGAGACCCAGTACTTC. Protein product: CASSSAFWQGQETQYF. This chain links TRBV5-4 with TRBJ2-5; D perhaps matches TRBD1 (5 bases). This CDR3 spans 16 amino acids. In germline, CDR1 is SGHNT, CDR2 YYREEE (reference sequence). V was cut by 3 bases and J by 5 bases, with 20 bases left in between.

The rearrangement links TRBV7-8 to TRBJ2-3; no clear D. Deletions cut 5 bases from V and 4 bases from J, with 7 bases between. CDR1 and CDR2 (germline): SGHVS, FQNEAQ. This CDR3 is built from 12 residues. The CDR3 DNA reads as TGTGCCAGCAGCCCGGTAGCAGATACGCAGTATTTT. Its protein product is CASSPVADTQYF.

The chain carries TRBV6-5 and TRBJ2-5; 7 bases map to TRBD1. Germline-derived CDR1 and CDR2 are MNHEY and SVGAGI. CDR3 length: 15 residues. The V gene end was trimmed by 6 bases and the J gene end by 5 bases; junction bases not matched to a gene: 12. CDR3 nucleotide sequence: TGTGCCAGCAGAGACAGGACAGGACCTGGTGAGACCCAGTACTTC. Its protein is CASRDRTGPGETQYF.

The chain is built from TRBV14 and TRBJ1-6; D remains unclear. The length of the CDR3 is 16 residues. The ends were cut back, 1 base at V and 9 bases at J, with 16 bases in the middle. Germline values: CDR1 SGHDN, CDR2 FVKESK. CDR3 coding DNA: TGTGCCAGCAGCCAAGGTCACTCCGGCGAGGGTTCACCCCTCCACTTT. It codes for CASSQGHSGEGSPLHF.

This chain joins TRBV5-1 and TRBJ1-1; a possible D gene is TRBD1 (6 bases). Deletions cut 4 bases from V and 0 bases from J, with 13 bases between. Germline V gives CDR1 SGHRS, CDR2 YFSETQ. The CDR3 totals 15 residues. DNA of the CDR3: TGCGCCAGCAGCCGGGGGGACAAACTGAACACTGAAGCTTTCTTT. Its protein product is CASSRGDKLNTEAFF.

Written as DNA, the CDR3 is TGTGCCAGCAGCTTATTGGCTCCTACTAGCGGGGAGCTGTTTTTT. Residues: CASSLLAPTSGELFF. The V call is TRBV7-3, the J call TRBJ2-2, with D perhaps matching TRBD2 (5 bases). CDR3 size: 15 residues. Germline V gene data show CDR1 as SGHTA and CDR2 as FQGTGA. Trimming took off 2 bases at V and 7 bases at J, with 14 bases between the two ends.

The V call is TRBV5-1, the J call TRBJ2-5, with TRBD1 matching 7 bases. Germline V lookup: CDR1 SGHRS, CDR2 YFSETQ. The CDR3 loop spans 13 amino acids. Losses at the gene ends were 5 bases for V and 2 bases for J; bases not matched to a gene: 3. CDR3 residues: CASSTTGQETQYF. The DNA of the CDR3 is TGCGCCAGCAGTACGACAGGGCAAGAGACCCAGTACTTC.

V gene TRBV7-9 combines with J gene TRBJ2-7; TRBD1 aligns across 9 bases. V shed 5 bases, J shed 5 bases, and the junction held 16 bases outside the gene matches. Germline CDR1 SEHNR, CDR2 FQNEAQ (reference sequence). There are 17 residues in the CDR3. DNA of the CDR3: TGTGCCAGCAGCCCAATAATCCGGGACAGGGTCTTAAACGAGCAGTACTTC. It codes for CASSPIIRDRVLNEQYF.